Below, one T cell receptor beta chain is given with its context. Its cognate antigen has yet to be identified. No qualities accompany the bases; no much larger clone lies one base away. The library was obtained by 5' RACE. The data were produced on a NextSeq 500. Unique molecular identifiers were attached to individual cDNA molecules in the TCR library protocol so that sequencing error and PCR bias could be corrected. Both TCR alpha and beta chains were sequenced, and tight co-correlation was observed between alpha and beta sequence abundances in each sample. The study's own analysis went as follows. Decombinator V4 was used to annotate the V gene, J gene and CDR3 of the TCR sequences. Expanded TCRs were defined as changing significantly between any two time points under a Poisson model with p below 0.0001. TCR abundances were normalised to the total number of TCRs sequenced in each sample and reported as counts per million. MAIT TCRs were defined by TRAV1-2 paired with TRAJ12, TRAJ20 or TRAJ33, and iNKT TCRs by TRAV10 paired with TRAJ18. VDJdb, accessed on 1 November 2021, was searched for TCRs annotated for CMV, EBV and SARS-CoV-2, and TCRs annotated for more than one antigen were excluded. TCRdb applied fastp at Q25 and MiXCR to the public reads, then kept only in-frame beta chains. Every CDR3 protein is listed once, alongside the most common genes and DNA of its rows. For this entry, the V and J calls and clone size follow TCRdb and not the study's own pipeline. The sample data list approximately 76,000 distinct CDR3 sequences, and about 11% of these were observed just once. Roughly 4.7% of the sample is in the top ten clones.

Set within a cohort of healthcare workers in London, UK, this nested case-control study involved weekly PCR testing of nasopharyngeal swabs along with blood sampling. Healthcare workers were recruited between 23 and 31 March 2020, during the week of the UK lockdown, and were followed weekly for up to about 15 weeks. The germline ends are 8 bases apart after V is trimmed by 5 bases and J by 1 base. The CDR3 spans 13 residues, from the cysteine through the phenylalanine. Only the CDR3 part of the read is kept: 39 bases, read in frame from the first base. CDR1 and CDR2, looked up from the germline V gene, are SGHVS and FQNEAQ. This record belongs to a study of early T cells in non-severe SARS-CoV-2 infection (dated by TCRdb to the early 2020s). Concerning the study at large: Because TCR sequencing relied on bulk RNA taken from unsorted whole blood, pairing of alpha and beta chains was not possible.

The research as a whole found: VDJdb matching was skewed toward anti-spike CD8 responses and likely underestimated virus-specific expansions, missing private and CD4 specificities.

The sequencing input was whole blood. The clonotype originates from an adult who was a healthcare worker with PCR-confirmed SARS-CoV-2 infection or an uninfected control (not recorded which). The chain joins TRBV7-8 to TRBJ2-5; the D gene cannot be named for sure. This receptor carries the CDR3 CASSTDRQETQYF. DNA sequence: TGTGCCAGCAGCACAGACCGCCAAGAGACCCAGTACTTC.